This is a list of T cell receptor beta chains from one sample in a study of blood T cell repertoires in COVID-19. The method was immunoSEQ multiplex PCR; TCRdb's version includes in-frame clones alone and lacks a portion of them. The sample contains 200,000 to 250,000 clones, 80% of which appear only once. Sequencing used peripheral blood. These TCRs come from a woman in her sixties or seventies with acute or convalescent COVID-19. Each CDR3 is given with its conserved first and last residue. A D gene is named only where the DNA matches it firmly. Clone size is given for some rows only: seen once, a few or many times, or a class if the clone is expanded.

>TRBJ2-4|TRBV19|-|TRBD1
CASSPSTSGGIAKNIQYF
TGTGCCAGTAGCCCTAGCACCTCAGGGGGCATAGCCAAAAACATTCAGTACTTC
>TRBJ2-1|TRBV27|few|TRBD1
CASSLEGQPYNEQFF
TGTGCCAGCAGTTTAGAGGGACAGCCTTACAATGAGCAGTTCTTC
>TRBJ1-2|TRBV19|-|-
CASSRDGQLYYGYTF
TGTGCCAGTAGTAGAGATGGACAGCTTTACTACGGCTACACCTTC
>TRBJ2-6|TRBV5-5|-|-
CASTRGSGANVLTF
TGTGCCAGCACCAGGGGATCTGGGGCCAACGTCCTGACTTTC
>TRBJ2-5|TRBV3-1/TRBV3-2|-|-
CASSQDRGIQETQYF
TGTGCCAGCAGCCAAGATCGCGGAATACAAGAGACCCAGTACTTC
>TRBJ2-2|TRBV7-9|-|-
CASSSQKGTGELFF
TGTGCCAGCAGCTCACAGAAGGGGACCGGGGAGCTGTTTTTT
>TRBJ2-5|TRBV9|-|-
CASTRGLVETQYF
TGTGCCAGCACCCGGGGTCTTGTAGAGACCCAGTACTTC
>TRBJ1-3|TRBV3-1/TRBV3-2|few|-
CASSQAGSLSGNTIYF
TGTGCCAGCAGCCAAGCGGGTTCGCTCTCTGGAAACACCATATATTTT
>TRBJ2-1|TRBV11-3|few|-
CASSLGQGTYNEQFF
TGTGCCAGCAGCTTGGGGCAGGGCACGTACAATGAGCAGTTCTTC
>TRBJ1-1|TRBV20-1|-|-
CSASRGAAFF
TGCAGTGCTAGCCGGGGTGCGGCTTTCTTT
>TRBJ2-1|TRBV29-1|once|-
CSVEGPAGMDEQFF
TGCAGCGTTGAAGGCCCTGCAGGGATGGATGAGCAGTTCTTC
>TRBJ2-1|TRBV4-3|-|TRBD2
CASSQDNPGGGKNEQFF
TGCGCCAGCAGCCAAGATAATCCCGGCGGGGGTAAGAATGAGCAGTTCTTC
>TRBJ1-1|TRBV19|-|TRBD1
CASSSRVTGNRNTEAFF
TGTGCCAGTAGTTCCAGGGTGACAGGGAATCGGAACACTGAAGCTTTCTTT
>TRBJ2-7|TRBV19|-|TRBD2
CASRPVAGSYEQYF
TGTGCCAGTAGACCTGTAGCGGGCTCCTACGAGCAGTACTTC
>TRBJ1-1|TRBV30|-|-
CAWSSGSNTEAFF
TGTGCCTGGAGTTCGGGGTCGAACACTGAAGCTTTCTTT
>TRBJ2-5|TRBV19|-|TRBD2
CASSSVAGAQGETQYF
TGTGCCAGTAGTTCCGTAGCGGGGGCTCAGGGGGAGACCCAGTACTTC
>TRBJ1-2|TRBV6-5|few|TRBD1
CASRPQGSHYGYTF
TGTGCCAGCAGACCACAGGGGTCTCACTATGGCTACACCTTC
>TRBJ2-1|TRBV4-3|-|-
CASSQGTSLPFNEQFF
TGCGCCAGCAGCCAAGGGACAAGTCTTCCTTTCAATGAGCAGTTCTTC
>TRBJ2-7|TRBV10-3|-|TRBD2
CATGTSGGYEQYF
TGTGCCACCGGGACTAGCGGGGGCTACGAGCAGTACTTC
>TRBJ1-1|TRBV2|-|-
CASRATVNTEAFF
TGTGCCAGCAGAGCCACAGTTAACACTGAAGCTTTCTTT
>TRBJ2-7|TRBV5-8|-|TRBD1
CASSSTGTGTYEQYF
TGTGCCAGCAGCTCAACCGGGACAGGGACCTACGAGCAGTACTTC
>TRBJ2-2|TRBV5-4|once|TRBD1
CASSLGQGGTGELFF
TGTGCCAGCAGCCTCGGACAGGGGGGCACCGGGGAGCTGTTTTTT
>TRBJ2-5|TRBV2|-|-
CASSVTDQETQYF
TGTGCCAGCAGTGTGACAGACCAAGAGACCCAGTACTTC
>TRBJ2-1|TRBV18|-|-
CASSPRQGRDNEQFF
TGTGCCAGCTCACCACGGCAGGGGAGGGACAATGAGCAGTTCTTC
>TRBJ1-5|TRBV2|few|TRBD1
CASSKGQVVNQPQHF
TGTGCCAGCAGTAAGGGACAGGTGGTCAATCAGCCCCAGCATTTT
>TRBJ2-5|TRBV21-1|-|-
CASSMYRDREETQYF
TGTGCCAGCAGCATGTACCGGGACAGGGAAGAGACCCAGTACTTC
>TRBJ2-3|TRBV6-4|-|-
CASSDRERGPDTQYF
TGTGCCAGCAGTGATCGGGAGAGGGGGCCGGATACGCAGTATTTT
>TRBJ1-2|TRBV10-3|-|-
CAISEFEVAGYGYTF
TGTGCCATCAGTGAGTTTGAGGTCGCTGGGTATGGCTACACCTTC
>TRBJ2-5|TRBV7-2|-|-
CASSHLGEPQETQYF
TGTGCCAGCAGCCACCTAGGCGAACCCCAAGAGACCCAGTACTTC
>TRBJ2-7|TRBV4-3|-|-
CASSQERWQGYEQYF
TGCGCCAGCAGCCAAGAAAGGTGGCAGGGCTACGAGCAGTACTTC
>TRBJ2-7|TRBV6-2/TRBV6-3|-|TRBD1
CASSTGGSSYEQYF
TGTGCCAGCAGTACAGGGGGTAGCTCCTACGAGCAGTACTTC
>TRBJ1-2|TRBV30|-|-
CAWSAGGENYGYTF
TGTGCCTGGAGTGCGGGGGGGGAAAACTATGGCTACACCTTC
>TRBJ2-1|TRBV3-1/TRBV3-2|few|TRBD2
CASSFSGGENNEQFF
TGTGCCAGCAGCTTTAGCGGGGGGGAAAACAATGAGCAGTTCTTC
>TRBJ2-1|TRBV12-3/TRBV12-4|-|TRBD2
CASSRGGSNEQFF
TGTGCCAGCAGCCGGGGGGGAAGCAATGAGCAGTTCTTC
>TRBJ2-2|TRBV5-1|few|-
CASSLGVSNTGELFF
TGCGCCAGCAGCTTGGGAGTTTCGAACACCGGGGAGCTGTTTTTT